A selection of T cell receptor beta chains follows, all from one sample in a study of blood T cell repertoires in COVID-19. Sequencing used immunoSEQ multiplex PCR; TCRdb keeps in-frame clones, though not all of them. The repertoire includes 150,000 to 200,000 clones, roughly 80% of them detected once, and roughly 5.2% sits in the top ten. Sequencing was carried out using PBMCs or T cells enriched from blood (not recorded which). These receptor sequences come from a woman aged 55-70 years with acute COVID-19. The CDR3 runs from the conserved cysteine through the conserved F or W. A D gene is named only where the DNA matches it firmly. Clone size is given for some rows only: seen once, a few or many times, or a class if the clone is expanded.

TRBJ1-2 TRBV5-6 NA NA TGTGCCAGCAGCTTGAACTTTGAGGGCTACACCTTC CASSLNFEGYTF
TRBJ1-2 TRBV5-1 NA TRBD1 TGCGCCAGCAGGACAGGGGGCTCGAGTTATGGCTACACCTTC CASRTGGSSYGYTF
TRBJ2-7 TRBV6-6 few TRBD2 TGTGCCAGCAGTCGACGACTAGATGTCGCCGGAGCTAGCGGGAGTAGTCCCTCCTACGAGCAGTACTTC CASSRRLDVAGASGSSPSYEQYF
TRBJ1-4 TRBV6-5 NA NA TGTGCCAGCAGGCCGACAGCAACTAATGAAAAACTGTTTTTT CASRPTATNEKLFF
TRBJ2-3 TRBV5-4 NA TRBD1 TGTGCCAGCAGCTTTGAAGAGACAGGGGGCGTAGGTACAGATACGCAGTATTTT CASSFEETGGVGTDTQYF
TRBJ1-5 TRBV4-1 once NA TGCGCCAGCAGCCAAGGGCCCAATCAGCCCCAGCATTTT CASSQGPNQPQHF
TRBJ2-3 TRBV7-2 NA TRBD1 TGTGCCAGCAGCTCCGACAGGGAAACAGATACGCAGTATTTT CASSSDRETDTQYF
TRBJ2-1 TRBV7-7 NA TRBD1 TGTGCCAGCAGCCCACAGGGACAGGAGCAGTTCTTC CASSPQGQEQFF
TRBJ1-2 TRBV24-1 NA NA TGTGCCACCAGCCAGGGAGGGAGTGGCTACACCTTC CATSQGGSGYTF
TRBJ2-3 TRBV4-2 many TRBD2 TGTGCCAGCAGCCAAGGGCAGCGGGAGCTGGAGGATACGCAGTATTTT CASSQGQRELEDTQYF
TRBJ2-2 TRBV7-2 once TRBD1 TGTGCCAGCAGCTTTACAGGGGTAACCGGGGAGCTGTTTTTT CASSFTGVTGELFF
TRBJ1-2 TRBV2 NA NA TGTGCCAGCAGTGAAGAGTCAGAAAATGGCTACACCTTC CASSEESENGYTF
TRBJ1-4 TRBV3-1/TRBV3-2 few NA TGTGCCAGCAGCCAAGCGGGTGAATCAACTAATGAAAAACTGTTTTTT CASSQAGESTNEKLFF
TRBJ1-3 TRBV3-1/TRBV3-2 NA NA TGTGCCAGCTTCAGGGAGACGCGGGGTGTCTGTGGAAACACCATATATTTT CASFRETRGVCGNTIYF
TRBJ1-5 TRBV19 NA TRBD1 TGTGCCAGTGCGGGAGGGGTCAAGGGGGCGAATCAGCCCCAGCATTTT CASAGGVKGANQPQHF
TRBJ1-1 TRBV30 NA NA TGTGCCTCCACCCCCAGGGGACGAACAACTGAAGCTTTCTTT CASTPRGRTTEAFF
TRBJ2-7 TRBV21-1 NA NA TGTGCCAGCTCCAAAGGAGGCCTACTCTCCTACGAGCAGTACTTC CASSKGGLLSYEQYF
TRBJ2-7 TRBV9 once TRBD1 TGTGCCAGCAGCGTAGAGGGGGCGAGCGTCGAGCAGTACTTC CASSVEGASVEQYF
TRBJ2-7 TRBV4-3 NA TRBD1 TGCGCCAGCAGCCAGGGGACAGGGAGCTCCTACGAGCAGTACTTC CASSQGTGSSYEQYF
TRBJ2-7 TRBV30 NA NA TGTGCCTTTACCACAAACTCCTACGAGCAGTACTTC CAFTTNSYEQYF
TRBJ1-1 TRBV18 NA NA TGTGCCAGCTCGCGGGACGGGTCTACTCTTAACACTGAAGCTTTCTTT CASSRDGSTLNTEAFF
TRBJ1-2 TRBV7-6 NA TRBD1 TGTGCCAGCAGCTTCTACCGGGACAGGGCTGGCTATGGCTACACCTTC CASSFYRDRAGYGYTF
TRBJ2-1 TRBV11-2 NA TRBD2 TGTGCCAGCAGCCCGCGGACTAGCGGCAATGAGCAGTTCTTC CASSPRTSGNEQFF
TRBJ1-1 TRBV6-2/TRBV6-3 NA TRBD1 TGTGCCAGCAGTTATCTCGGGACAGAGCTTGAAGCTTTCTTT CASSYLGTELEAFF
TRBJ1-2 TRBV6-6 NA NA TGTGCCAGCACCATCGACAGTTATGGCTACACCTTC CASTIDSYGYTF
TRBJ2-1 TRBV7-2 NA NA TGTGCCAGCGGTCGGCGGGGCGCTCCCCACAATGAGCAGTTCTTC CASGRRGAPHNEQFF
TRBJ1-2 TRBV9 NA TRBD1 TGTGCCAGCAGCCCGGGACAGGGGGCTTTGTATGGCTACACCTTC CASSPGQGALYGYTF
TRBJ1-4 TRBV5-5 once TRBD1 TGTGCCAGCATCTTAACGACAGGGGGTGAAAAACTGTTTTTT CASILTTGGEKLFF
TRBJ1-3 TRBV9 NA TRBD1 TGTGCCAGCAGCCCTCAAGCCCCGACAGGGAGAAACACCATATATTTT CASSPQAPTGRNTIYF
TRBJ1-2 TRBV27 NA TRBD1 TGTGCCAGCAGGGGACAGGGATACTATGGCTACACCTTC CASRGQGYYGYTF
TRBJ2-5 TRBV7-2 NA NA TGTGCCAGCAGCGTCCGGGACAGCGGGCAAGAGACCCAGTACTTC CASSVRDSGQETQYF
TRBJ2-3 TRBV5-4 NA TRBD2 TGTGCCAGCAGCCTCCGGACTAGCGGGAGAGGCGATACGCAGTATTTT CASSLRTSGRGDTQYF
TRBJ2-7 TRBV6-5 few NA TGTGCCAGCAGTTACTCGAGGTTGGCTGAGCAGTACTTC CASSYSRLAEQYF
TRBJ1-1 TRBV5-4 NA NA TGTGCCAGCAGCCCACAACAGGGAATCCGGGCGCATACTGAAGCTTTCTTT CASSPQQGIRAHTEAFF
TRBJ2-1 TRBV10-2 NA NA TGCGCCACACAGGCGGGGGCTAGCACCAATGAGCAGTTCTTC CATQAGASTNEQFF
TRBJ1-1 TRBV30 NA TRBD1 TGTGCCTGGAGTCCCCACAGGGGTTCAGGGTGGAGCACTGAAGCTTTCTTT CAWSPHRGSGWSTEAFF
TRBJ1-6 TRBV14 once NA TGTGCCAGCAGCCAAGGATCCGACAGTCCTTATAATTCACCCCTCCACTTT CASSQGSDSPYNSPLHF
TRBJ1-1 TRBV5-1 NA NA TGCGCCAGCAGCATAGACATGAACACTGAAGCTTTCTTT CASSIDMNTEAFF
TRBJ2-3 TRBV11-2 NA NA TGTGCCAGCAGCTACAGGTGGGGTGATACGCAGTATTTT CASSYRWGDTQYF